The present T cell receptor beta chain was sequenced within a study of control samples from healthy donors and cancer patients. The germline V gene encodes CDR1 LGHNA and CDR2 YSLEER. This CDR3 has 18 residues. With V trimmed by 4 bases and J by 2 bases, 14 bases remained unmatched. Clones were sequenced by immunoSEQ multiplex PCR, and TCRdb holds only the in-frame ones, with some missing. Found here are roughly 100,000 clones, roughly 88% of them singletons; the top ten hold less than 15%. This chain joins TRBV4-3 and TRBJ2-3; 8 bases agree with TRBD2. This receptor was identified in a man between 25 and 39 years old in good health. The source material was blood. The CDR3 DNA follows: TGCGCCAGCAGCCCTGGATGGCGGGGCGGGGGGACCACAGATACGCAGTATTTT. Translation: CASSPGWRGGGTTDTQYF.